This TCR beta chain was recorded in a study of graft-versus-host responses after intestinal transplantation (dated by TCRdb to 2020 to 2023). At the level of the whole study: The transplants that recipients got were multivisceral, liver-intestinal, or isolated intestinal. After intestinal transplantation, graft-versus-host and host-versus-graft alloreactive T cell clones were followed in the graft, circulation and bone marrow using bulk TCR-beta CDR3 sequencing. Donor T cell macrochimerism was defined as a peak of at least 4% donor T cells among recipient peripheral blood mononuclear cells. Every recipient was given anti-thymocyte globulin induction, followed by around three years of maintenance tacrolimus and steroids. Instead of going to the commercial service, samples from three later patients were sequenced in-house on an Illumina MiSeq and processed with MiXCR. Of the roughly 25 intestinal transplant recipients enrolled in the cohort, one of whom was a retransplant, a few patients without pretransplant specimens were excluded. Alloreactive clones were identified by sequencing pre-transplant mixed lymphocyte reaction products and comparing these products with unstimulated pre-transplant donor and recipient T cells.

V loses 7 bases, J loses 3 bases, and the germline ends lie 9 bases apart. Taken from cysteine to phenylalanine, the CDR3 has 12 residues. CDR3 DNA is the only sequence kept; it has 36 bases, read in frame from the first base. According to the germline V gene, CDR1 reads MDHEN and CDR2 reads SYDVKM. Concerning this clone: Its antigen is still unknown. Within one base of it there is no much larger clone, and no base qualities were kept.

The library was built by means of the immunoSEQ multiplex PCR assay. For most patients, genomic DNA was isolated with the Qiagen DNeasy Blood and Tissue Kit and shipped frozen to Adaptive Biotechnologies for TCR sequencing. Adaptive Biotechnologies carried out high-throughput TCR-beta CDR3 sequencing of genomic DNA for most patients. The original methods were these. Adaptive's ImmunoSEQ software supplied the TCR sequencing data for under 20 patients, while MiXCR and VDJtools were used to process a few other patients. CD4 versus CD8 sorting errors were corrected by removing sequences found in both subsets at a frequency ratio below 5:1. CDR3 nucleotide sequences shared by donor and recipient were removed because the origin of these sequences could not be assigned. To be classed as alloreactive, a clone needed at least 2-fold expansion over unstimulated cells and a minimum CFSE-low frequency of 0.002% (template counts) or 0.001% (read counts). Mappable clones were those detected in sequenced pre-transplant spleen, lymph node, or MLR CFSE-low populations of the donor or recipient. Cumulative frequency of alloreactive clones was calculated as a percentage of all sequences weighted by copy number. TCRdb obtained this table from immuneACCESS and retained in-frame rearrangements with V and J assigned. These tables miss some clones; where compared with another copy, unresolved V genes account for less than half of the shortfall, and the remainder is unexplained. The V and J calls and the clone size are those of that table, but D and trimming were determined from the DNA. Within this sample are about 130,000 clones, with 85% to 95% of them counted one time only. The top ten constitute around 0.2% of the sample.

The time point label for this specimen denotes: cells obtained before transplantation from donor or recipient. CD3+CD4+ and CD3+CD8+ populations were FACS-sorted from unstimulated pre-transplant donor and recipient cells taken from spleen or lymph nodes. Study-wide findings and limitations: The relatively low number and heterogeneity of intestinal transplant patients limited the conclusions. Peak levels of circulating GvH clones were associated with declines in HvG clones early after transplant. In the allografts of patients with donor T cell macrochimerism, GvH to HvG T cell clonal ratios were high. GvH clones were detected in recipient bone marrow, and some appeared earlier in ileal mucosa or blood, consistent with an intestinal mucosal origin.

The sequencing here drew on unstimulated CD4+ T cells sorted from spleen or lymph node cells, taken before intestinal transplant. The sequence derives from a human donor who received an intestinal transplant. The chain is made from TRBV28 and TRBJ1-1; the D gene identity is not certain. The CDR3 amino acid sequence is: CASTKRDTEAFF. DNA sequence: TGTGCCAGCACCAAAAGGGACACTGAAGCTTTCTTT.